This entry lists 27 T cell receptor beta chains sequenced from one sample in a study of cytomegalovirus exposure and HLA in healthy donors. PCR employed 60 Vbeta and 13 Jbeta primers. Profiling relied on immunoSEQ multiplex PCR, and the TCRdb table lists in-frame clones only, not all of them. Its table lists some 75,000 clones. The sample was PBMCs. Receptor source: a boy younger than 18 in good health and CMV-seronegative.

V gene TRBV6-5 combines with J gene TRBJ2-2, with a weak D call TRBD2 (5 bases). The germline V and J ends were trimmed by 2 bases and 6 bases, with 7 bases remaining between them. CDR1 is MNHEY, CDR2 SVGAGI, per germline. CDR3 size: 13 residues. CDR3 residues: CASSYERAGELFF. CDR3 in DNA: TGTGCCAGCAGTTACGAGAGGGCCGGGGAGCTGTTTTTT.

This chain's CDR3 is CASTFSGSTDEQYF. The DNA for the CDR3 is TGTGCCAGCACGTTTTCCGGGAGCACCGACGAGCAGTACTTC. This chain joins TRBV6-6 and TRBJ2-7; perhaps TRBD2 as D (6 bases). This CDR3 region has 14 residues. V shed 7 bases and J shed 5 bases, with 18 bases lying between them. Germline V CDR1 and CDR2: MNHNY, SVGAGI (reference sequence).

The chain links TRBV5-6 to TRBJ1-2; 7 bases map to TRBD1. V shed 2 bases and J 6 bases; nucleotides not matched to a gene: 7. Germline V gene lookup returns CDR1 SGHDT and CDR2 YYEEEE. The CDR3 sequence is 14 residues long. CDR3 nucleotide sequence: TGTGCCAGCAGCTTCCTATCAGGGGGAAATGGCTACACCTTC. This translates into CASSFLSGGNGYTF.

The CDR3 reads CASKTLGATGNTEAFF. CDR3 coding DNA: TGTGCCAGCAAAACCTTGGGGGCAACAGGGAACACTGAAGCTTTCTTT. The genes are TRBV19 and TRBJ1-1, with a tentative D call TRBD1 (6 bases). With 9 bases removed from V and 1 base from J, the gap between germline ends came to 21 bases. The CDR3 runs to 16 residues. From germline, CDR1 is LNHDA and CDR2 SQIVND (reference sequence).

CDR3 in amino acids: CASSLGLAGDEQYF. CDR3 sequence (DNA): TGTGCCAGCAGCTTAGGACTAGCGGGGGACGAGCAGTACTTC. The genes are TRBV7-6 and TRBJ2-7; 12 bases align to TRBD2. The CDR3 has 14 residues. V shed 1 base and J 5 bases; nucleotides not matched to a gene: 0. In germline, CDR1 is SGHVS, CDR2 FNYEAQ.

V and J are TRBV4-1 and TRBJ1-6; TRBD1 aligns across 8 bases. In germline, CDR1 is MGHRA, CDR2 YSYEKL. V lost 3 bases and J lost 9; bases outside the gene matches: 10. The CDR3 has 16 amino acids. CDR3 coding DNA: TGCGCCAGCAGCCACATAGGACAGGGCGGCGGTTCACCCCTCCACTTT. The encoded protein is CASSHIGQGGGSPLHF.

V and J are TRBV5-6 and TRBJ1-2; 12 bases line up with TRBD1. V shed 2 bases, J shed 8 bases, and the junction held 7 bases outside the gene matches. The CDR3 spans 15 residues. CDR1 SGHDT and CDR2 YYEEEE come from the germline V gene. CDR3: CASSLGTGGLIGYTF. CDR3 nucleotide sequence: TGTGCCAGCAGCTTAGGGACAGGGGGCTTGATAGGCTACACCTTC.

This chain's CDR3 is CASSAQDFGPQHF. The CDR3 DNA sequence: TGTGCCAGCAGCGCTCAGGACTTCGGGCCCCAGCATTTT. J is TRBJ1-5 and V is TRBV9, with D unclear. This CDR3 has 13 residues. The V gene's germline CDR1 is SGDLS and CDR2 YYNGEE. V was clipped by 3 bases and J by 9 bases, with 13 bases between them.

The V call is TRBV19, the J call TRBJ1-2, with D unresolved. The CDR3 is 12 amino acids. CDR1 and CDR2 (germline): LNHDA, SQIVND (reference sequence). The V end was cut by 3 bases, the J end by 4 bases, with 6 bases between. CDR3 residues: CASSISGYGYTF. CDR3 sequence (DNA): TGTGCCAGTAGTATTTCAGGCTATGGCTACACCTTC.

The chain combines TRBV18 with TRBJ2-7; D possibly corresponds to TRBD1 (6 bases). Per the germline V gene, CDR1 is KGHSH and CDR2 is LQKENI. This CDR3 region has 14 residues. V was cut by 6 bases and J by 0 bases, with 12 bases left in between. This CDR3 reads CASSETGNSYEQYF. The CDR3 nucleotides are TGTGCCAGCTCGGAAACAGGGAACTCCTACGAGCAGTACTTC.

The rearrangement joins TRBV19 to TRBJ1-2; no clear D gene. Germline-derived CDR1 and CDR2 are LNHDA and SQIVND (reference sequence). The V end lost 5 bases, the J end lost 8 bases, and 15 bases lay between the germline ends. The CDR3 length is 13 residues. CDR3 nucleotides: TGTGCCAGTAGTTTGTCCCCCAGAGGAGGCTACACCTTC. It specifies CASSLSPRGGYTF.

The V gene is TRBV5-1, the J gene TRBJ2-7, with TRBD1 matching over 11 bases. The V and J ends lost 4 bases and 0 bases, in that order; junction bases with no gene match: 3. Per germline, CDR1 SGHRS and CDR2 YFSETQ. This CDR3 is built from 15 residues. This CDR3 reads CASSRGTGGSYEQYF. CDR3 DNA sequence: TGCGCCAGCAGCCGAGGGACAGGGGGCTCCTACGAGCAGTACTTC.

V and J are TRBV7-8 and TRBJ1-6; 8 bases match TRBD1. The CDR3 has 15 amino acids. V shed 7 bases, J shed 6 bases, and the junction held 8 bases outside the gene matches. Germline CDR1 SGHVS, CDR2 FQNEAQ. CDR3 DNA sequence: TGTGCCAGCAAGGTTGGGACAGGAACTAATTCACCCCTCCACTTT. This translates into CASKVGTGTNSPLHF.

Concerning this clone itself: One junction end does not reproduce the germline sequence, and a read error may be involved. This chain links TRBV7-9 with TRBJ2-7; 10 bases match TRBD2. From germline, CDR1 is SEHNR and CDR2 FQNEAQ (reference sequence). This CDR3 has 13 residues. DNA for the CDR3: TGTGCCAGCAGCCCACCGACTAGCGGGCTCATACCGTTC. This encodes CASSPPTSGLIPF.

The chain carries TRBV5-1 and TRBJ1-4; D unresolved. The V gene lost 1 base and the J gene lost 8 bases, with 12 bases spanning the gap. The CDR3 loop spans 14 amino acids. Germline V gene lookup returns CDR1 SGHRS and CDR2 YFSETQ. CDR3 nucleotide sequence: TGCGCCAGCAGCTTGAGCGGGGTTCAAGAAAAACTGTTTTTT. Protein sequence: CASSLSGVQEKLFF.

The CDR3 region is CASSLGTSRPFF. Written as DNA, the CDR3 is TGTGCCAGCAGCTTAGGGACTAGTAGGCCGTTCTTC. This sequence joins TRBV13 and TRBJ2-1, with a possible D match to TRBD2 (6 bases). V was trimmed by 0 bases and J by 15 bases, leaving 12 bases between them. The CDR3 consists of 12 residues. CDR1 is PRHDT and CDR2 is FYEKMQ in the germline V gene (reference sequence).

V and J are TRBV5-1 and TRBJ2-2; 8 bases are shared with TRBD1. V lost 0 bases and J lost 7; bases outside the gene matches: 8. This CDR3 is 16 amino acids long. CDR1 and CDR2 (germline): SGHRS, YFSETQ. The CDR3 loop reads CASSLEVQGAGGELFF. CDR3 nucleotides: TGCGCCAGCAGCTTGGAGGTGCAGGGGGCCGGCGGGGAGCTGTTTTTT.

The rearrangement uses TRBV25-1 and TRBJ1-2; D ambiguous. The germline CDR1 and CDR2 sequences are MGHDK and SYGVNS. The CDR3 has 13 amino acids. V was trimmed by 6 bases and J by 6 bases, leaving 14 bases between them. The CDR3 spells CASRDLALDGYTF. The CDR3 DNA reads as TGTGCCAGCAGGGACCTAGCTTTGGATGGCTACACCTTC.

The chain combines TRBV2 with TRBJ1-2; 7 nucleotides line up with TRBD1. This CDR3 is built from 13 residues. Germline lookup yields CDR1 SNHLY and CDR2 FYNNEI. Losses at the gene ends were 4 bases for V and 5 bases for J; bases not matched to a gene: 4. The chain's CDR3 is CASSVDRVYGYTF. DNA for the CDR3: TGTGCCAGCAGTGTCGACAGGGTGTATGGCTACACCTTC.

The chain links TRBV25-1 to TRBJ1-1, with 7 positions matching TRBD1. Looked up from germline, CDR1 is MGHDK and CDR2 is SYGVNS. This CDR3 is 14 amino acids long. J gave up 2 bases and V 3 bases, and 3 bases lay outside the gene matches. In nucleotides, the CDR3 is TGTGCCAGCAGTGATCAGGGGGGAAACACTGAAGCTTTCTTT. The encoded protein is CASSDQGGNTEAFF. The whole variable domain, filled in from reference TRBV25-1 and TRBJ1-1, reads EADIYQTPRYLVIGTGKKITLECSQTMGHDKMYWYQQDPGMELHLIHYSYGVNSTEKGDLSSESTVSRIRTEHFPLTLESARPSHTSQYLCASSDQGGNTEAFFGQGTRLTVV.

The chain has TRBV6-5 and TRBJ2-7; possible D gene TRBD2, 5 bases. Trimming stripped 5 bases from V and 7 bases from J, with 15 bases between. In germline, CDR1 is MNHEY, CDR2 SVGAGI. The CDR3 covers 13 residues. The CDR3 bases are TGTGCCAGCAGTCCCGGGAAGGTGAGAGAGCAGTACTTC. Translated: CASSPGKVREQYF.

This chain uses TRBV18 with TRBJ2-3; 15 positions agree with TRBD2. This CDR3 contains 16 residues. Trimming at V came to 8 bases and at J to 3 bases, leaving 6 bases not matched to a gene. The germline V gene encodes CDR1 KGHSH and CDR2 LQKENI. CDR3 DNA sequence: TGTGCCAGCGCACGGGGACTAGCGGGAGGAACAGATACGCAGTATTTT. Translated, it gives CASARGLAGGTDTQYF.

The rearrangement joins TRBV6-1 to TRBJ2-3; TRBD2 is a possible D gene (5 bases). V dropped 2 bases and J dropped 0 bases, with 6 bases sitting between them. Germline V lookup: CDR1 MNHNS, CDR2 SASEGT. The CDR3 runs to 14 residues. Written as DNA, the CDR3 is TGTGCCAGCAGTGAACGAGGGAGCACAGATACGCAGTATTTT. Residues: CASSERGSTDTQYF.

J is TRBJ1-1 and V is TRBV6-5; D is unclear. Trimming shortened V by 0 bases and J by 4 bases, and 15 bases separated the two germline ends. The CDR3 length is 16 residues. CDR1 is MNHEY, CDR2 SVGAGI, per germline. For the CDR3, the DNA is TGTGCCAGCAGTTACTCGGAATCCCCTCCGGGCACTGAAGCTTTCTTT. As protein: CASSYSESPPGTEAFF.

The chain joins TRBV7-3 to TRBJ1-1; D perhaps matches TRBD1 (6 bases). Deletions cut 4 bases from V and 11 bases from J, with 17 bases between. The length of the CDR3 is 13 residues. Per germline, CDR1 SGHTA and CDR2 FQGTGA. The DNA of the CDR3 is TGTGCCAGCAGCTCTAAGACGGGGGGCGATGCTTTCTTT. This gives the protein CASSSKTGGDAFF.

The DNA of the CDR3 is TGTGCCAGCAGTCCTATAGCGGGGGGGCGTAGTAGGTCTGGGGCCAACGTCCTGACTTTC. Translation gives CASSPIAGGRSRSGANVLTF. This chain links TRBV2 with TRBJ2-6, with 11 positions matching TRBD2. The length of the CDR3 is 20 residues. The V gene's germline CDR1 is SNHLY and CDR2 FYNNEI. The junction had 13 bases not matched to a gene; V was cut back by 5 bases and J by 1 base.

The genes are TRBV18 and TRBJ2-7, with a tentative D call TRBD1 (6 bases). Germline CDR1 reads KGHSH; CDR2 reads LQKENI. V was cut by 2 bases and J by 5 bases, with 10 bases left in between. The CDR3 spans 13 residues. The CDR3 reads CASSPNRENEQYF. The CDR3 DNA follows: TGTGCCAGCTCACCAAACAGGGAAAACGAGCAGTACTTC.